The 29 T cell receptor beta chains in this list originate from one sample, sequenced in a study of human T cells and chemical hapten exposure. The time point here: patch test 1, 2 weeks after DPC sensitization. Treatment meaning: therapeutic diphenylcyclopropenone sensitization with weekly scalp DPC. Via MiXCR, TCRdb re-called the RACE reads, giving one row per CDR3 protein. The table lists 370,000 or so distinct CDR3 sequences, approximately 4.4% of them singletons. This sample comprised whole blood, obtained in connection with sensitization to the hapten diphenylcyclopropenone (DPC). The receptor set was obtained from a woman in her forties or fifties with alopecia areata. Some clones in this sample may be carry-over from other donors' samples.

This clonotype was seen at least ten times. The chain uses TRBV7-3 and TRBJ1-2; D ambiguous. Trimming cost V 5 bases and J 3 bases, with 16 bases left between them. Per germline, CDR1 SGHTA and CDR2 FQGTGA. There are 15 residues in the CDR3. The CDR3 is CASSAGPISDYGYTF. The CDR3, as DNA: TGTGCCAGCAGCGCTGGACCTATATCGGACTATGGCTACACCTTC. Full variable domain (outside the CDR3, taken from reference TRBV7-3 and TRBJ1-2): GAGVSQTPSNKVTEKGKYVELRCDPISGHTALYWYRQSLGQGPEFLIYFQGTGAADDSGLPNDRFFAVRPEGSVSTLKIQRTERGDSAVYLCASSAGPISDYGYTFGSGTRLTVV.

This clonotype was observed at least ten times. The chain carries TRBV25-1 and TRBJ2-1; TRBD1 is a possible D gene (6 bases). V shed 4 bases and J shed 0 bases, with 16 bases lying between them. Germline CDR1 and CDR2: MGHDK and SYGVNS. The CDR3 is made up of 17 amino acids. DNA for the CDR3: TGTGCCAGCAGTGTCTCGAGGGGGATCAGCTCCTACAATGAGCAGTTCTTC. Its translation: CASSVSRGISSYNEQFF.

There are a few counts of this clonotype. CDR3 nucleotide sequence: TGCAGCGTTGAGGGGGAGGGGACCTATGGCTACACCTTC. This codes for CSVEGEGTYGYTF. The rearrangement joins TRBV29-1 to TRBJ1-2; possible D gene TRBD1, 5 bases. Germline CDR1 reads SQVTM; CDR2 reads ANQGSEA. Trimming stripped 3 bases from V and 4 bases from J, with 12 bases between. This CDR3 is built from 13 residues.

This clonotype was observed many times. V usage is TRBV7-8 and J usage is TRBJ2-5; unclear D gene. With 4 bases removed from V and 5 bases from J, the gap between germline ends came to 14 bases. Looked up from germline, CDR1 is SGHVS and CDR2 is FQNEAQ. The CDR3 runs to 14 residues. CDR3 DNA sequence: TGTGCCAGCAGCTGGGGATCGCCAGGCGAGACCCAGTACTTC. Amino acid sequence: CASSWGSPGETQYF.

This clonotype was found many times. The V gene is TRBV11-2, the J gene TRBJ1-2; 7 nucleotides line up with TRBD1. J was trimmed by 5 bases and V by 8 bases; bases with no gene match: 11. Per the germline V gene, CDR1 is SGHAT and CDR2 is FQNNGV. This CDR3 region has 14 residues. CDR3: CASRMAGQLYGYTF. The CDR3 bases are TGTGCCAGCCGAATGGCGGGACAGCTTTATGGCTACACCTTC.

This chain connects TRBV7-2 to TRBJ2-1; perhaps TRBD2 as D (5 bases). Between the trimmed V and J ends, which lost 1 base and 2 bases, there was a span of 12 bases. From germline, CDR1 is SGHTA and CDR2 FQGNSA. The CDR3 has 16 amino acids. CDR3 amino acids: CASSLDRTLTYNEQFF. The CDR3 DNA reads TGTGCCAGCAGCTTAGACCGGACTCTTACCTACAATGAGCAGTTCTTC.

This clonotype was seen many times. This chain connects TRBV6-5 to TRBJ1-1, with a weak D call TRBD1 (6 bases). Germline-derived CDR1 and CDR2 are MNHEY and SVGAGI. V was cut by 6 bases and J by 4 bases, with 18 bases left in between. The CDR3 length is 15 residues. The CDR3 loop is CASSLQGSVGTEAFF. The CDR3, as DNA: TGTGCCAGCAGCCTACAGGGTTCGGTGGGCACTGAAGCTTTCTTT.

This clonotype appeared many times. J is TRBJ1-1 and V is TRBV6-5; the D is unclear. Per the germline V gene, CDR1 is MNHEY and CDR2 is SVGAGI. V was pared by 2 bases and J by 0 bases, with 13 bases between. CDR3 length: 16 amino acids. CDR3 coding DNA: TGTGCCAGCAGTTACAGAGGAAACGGAGTGAACACTGAAGCTTTCTTT. Translated: CASSYRGNGVNTEAFF.

Many counts were recorded for this clonotype. The V gene is TRBV7-8, the J gene TRBJ2-3; 12 bases align to TRBD2. V was clipped by 6 bases and J by 6 bases; unmatched bases: 10. CDR1 and CDR2 from the germline V gene are SGHVS and FQNEAQ. This CDR3 contains 16 residues. This CDR3 is CASRLRLAGVLDTQYF. CDR3 sequence (DNA): TGTGCCAGCAGGCTAAGACTAGCGGGGGTTCTTGATACGCAGTATTTT.

Ten or more counts support this clonotype. The chain uses TRBV12-3 or TRBV12-4 and TRBJ2-7; D is ambiguous. V was shortened by 2 bases and J by 2 bases, with 10 bases between the two germline ends. The CDR3 sequence is 14 residues long. The CDR3, as DNA: TGTGCCAGCAGTTTATATCGACGGACCTACGAGCAGTACTTC. This codes for CASSLYRRTYEQYF.

This clonotype was counted between two and nine times. The gene calls are TRBV5-1 and TRBJ1-5, with 7 bases matching TRBD1. CDR1 is SGHRS, CDR2 YFSETQ, per germline. V was clipped by 7 bases and J by 3 bases; unmatched bases: 7. The CDR3 contains 14 residues. This CDR3 is CASFGQDYNQPQHF. CDR3 DNA: TGCGCCAGCTTCGGACAGGACTACAATCAGCCCCAGCATTTT.

Worth noting for this clonotype: A much larger clone sits a single nucleotide away, making a read error possible. The rearrangement links TRBV3-1 to TRBJ1-4; 8 nucleotides agree with TRBD1. CDR3 length equals 18 residues. Germline CDR1 and CDR2: LGHDT and YNNKEL (reference sequence). V shed 0 bases and J 8 bases; nucleotides not matched to a gene: 14. The chain's CDR3 is CASSQEGPPDRAVEKLFF. DNA of the CDR3: TGTGCCAGCAGCCAAGAAGGGCCCCCGGACAGGGCAGTCGAAAAACTGTTTTTT.

The table lists this clonotype with many counts. The V gene is TRBV4-2, the J gene TRBJ2-2, with D possibly TRBD1 on 5 matching bases. Trimming stripped 0 bases from V and 5 bases from J, with 13 bases between. The CDR3 loop spans 16 amino acids. Per germline, CDR1 LGHNA and CDR2 YNFKEQ. CDR3 sequence: CASSQDQGMGTGELFF. The CDR3, as DNA: TGTGCCAGCAGCCAAGACCAGGGAATGGGGACCGGGGAGCTGTTTTTT.

The chain joins TRBV5-1 to TRBJ2-3; 8 bases agree with TRBD2. Germline values: CDR1 SGHRS, CDR2 YFSETQ. V lost 5 bases, J lost 2 bases, and 4 bases stayed unmatched. The CDR3 runs to 14 residues. The CDR3 DNA is TGCGCCAGCAGAACTAGCGGCTACACAGATACGCAGTATTTT. Translating it yields CASRTSGYTDTQYF.

The sample holds many counts of this clonotype. The chain employs TRBV29-1 and TRBJ2-3; D perhaps matches TRBD1 (6 bases). Trimming left V 7 bases short and J 2 bases short, with 22 bases between. CDR1 and CDR2 from the germline V gene are SQVTM and ANQGSEA. This CDR3 is built from 16 residues. CDR3 bases: TGCAGCGCCGGGCCCCTAGTAGGGGGACCCACAGATACGCAGTATTTT. Encoded protein: CSAGPLVGGPTDTQYF.

This clonotype was detected only a few times. This sequence joins TRBV18 and TRBJ2-7; weak D call: TRBD1 (6 bases). Trimming took 1 base from V and 7 from J, leaving 14 bases between them. Germline loops: CDR1 KGHSH, CDR2 LQKENI. The CDR3 is 14 amino acids. CDR3 coding DNA: TGTGCCAGCTCACCACTAGCAGGGGAGTTGGAGCAGTACTTC. It translates to CASSPLAGELEQYF.

The J gene is TRBJ2-2, the V gene TRBV15; D not certain. V was trimmed by 0 bases and J by 4 bases, leaving 6 bases between them. Germline values: CDR1 LNHNV, CDR2 YYDKDF (reference sequence). The CDR3 runs 14 residues. CDR3 sequence (DNA): TGTGCCACCAGCAGAGATGGGTCCACCGGGGAGCTGTTTTTT. It yields the protein CATSRDGSTGELFF.

This clonotype was counted at least ten times. The CDR3 spells CASSRTGGYRETQYF. CDR3 coding DNA: TGTGCCAGCAGCCGTACAGGGGGCTATCGAGAGACCCAGTACTTC. The V gene is TRBV11-2, the J gene TRBJ2-5, with 9 bases aligning to TRBD1. The CDR3 is 15 residues long. The germline V gene has CDR1 SGHAT and CDR2 FQNNGV. V lost 5 bases to trimming and J lost 4 bases; unmatched junction nucleotides: 8.

V usage is TRBV3-1 and J usage is TRBJ2-7; tentatively, D is TRBD2 (6 bases). The V end lost 0 bases, the J end lost 3 bases, and 12 bases lay between the germline ends. The length of the CDR3 is 15 residues. From germline, CDR1 is LGHDT and CDR2 YNNKEL (reference sequence). The DNA of the CDR3 is TGTGCCAGCAGCCAAGATGGAGGGCAGGGCTACGAGCAGTACTTC. Translation: CASSQDGGQGYEQYF.

This clonotype was seen many times. The chain couples TRBV2 to TRBJ1-1, with a possible D match to TRBD1 (6 bases). The length of the CDR3 is 15 residues. Trimming removed 2 bases from V and 0 bases from J, with 10 bases in between. The germline CDR1 and CDR2 sequences are SNHLY and FYNNEI. The CDR3 is CASSESRGVNTEAFF. CDR3 nucleotide sequence: TGTGCCAGCAGTGAAAGCAGGGGAGTGAACACTGAAGCTTTCTTT.

This clonotype was seen repeatedly, ten times or more. The chain is built from TRBV6-5 and TRBJ1-1, with TRBD1 identical over 7 bases. The CDR3 spans 15 residues. Germline CDR1 and CDR2: MNHEY and SVGAGI. The V gene end was trimmed by 3 bases and the J gene end by 2 bases; junction bases not matched to a gene: 6. CDR3 bases: TGTGCCAGCAGTTATGTCAGGGGGGTTAACACTGAAGCTTTCTTT. Translating it yields CASSYVRGVNTEAFF.

This chain joins TRBV12-3 or TRBV12-4 and TRBJ2-3; 7 bases line up with TRBD1. The CDR3 contains 14 residues. V dropped 5 bases and J dropped 4; count of bases not matched to a gene: 6. The CDR3 protein is CASSLGGEADTQYF. Here the CDR3 DNA reads TGTGCCAGCAGTCTAGGGGGCGAGGCAGATACGCAGTATTTT.

A few counts support this clonotype. V usage is TRBV7-8 and J usage is TRBJ1-1; possible D gene TRBD1, 5 bases. The CDR3 extends over 14 amino acids. The V and J ends lost 1 base and 7 bases respectively, with 13 bases between them. Germline assignment: CDR1 SGHVS and CDR2 FQNEAQ. CDR3 coding DNA: TGTGCCAGCAGCTTAGAGGGGTTAATTAATGAAGCTTTCTTT. As protein: CASSLEGLINEAFF.

This clonotype was counted at least ten times. The chain combines TRBV28 with TRBJ2-7; TRBD1 or TRBD2 may be the D gene (5 bases each). The CDR3 runs 14 residues. V lost 6 bases, J lost 0 bases, and 12 bases lay in between. Germline CDR1 and CDR2: MDHEN and SYDVKM. CDR3 region: CASRPGTSSYEQYF. The CDR3 DNA sequence: TGTGCCAGCAGACCGGGGACCAGCTCCTACGAGCAGTACTTC.

This clonotype was seen at least ten times. This chain uses TRBV6-5 with TRBJ1-2, with 7 bases identical to TRBD1. The length of the CDR3 is 15 residues. J was trimmed by 4 bases and V by 5 bases; bases with no gene match: 10. CDR1 and CDR2 from the germline V gene are MNHEY and SVGAGI. CDR3 nucleotides: TGTGCCAGCAGTCTAACTCAGGGGGGTTCCTATGGCTACACCTTC. Translated: CASSLTQGGSYGYTF.

This clonotype was counted at least ten times. The CDR3 coding sequence is TGCGCCAGCAGCTTGGCACAGGGCTTGGGGAACACTGAAGCTTTCTTT. Encoded protein: CASSLAQGLGNTEAFF. V usage is TRBV5-1 and J usage is TRBJ1-1, with a possible D match to TRBD1 (6 bases). Germline V gene lookup returns CDR1 SGHRS and CDR2 YFSETQ. V was shortened by 0 bases and J by 1 base, with 13 bases between the two germline ends. This CDR3 comprises 16 residues.

This clonotype showed up many times. The chain is built from TRBV5-8 and TRBJ2-7; 8 bases match TRBD1. Per the germline V gene, CDR1 is SGHTS and CDR2 is YDEGEE. Trimming took 0 bases from V and 2 from J; bases not matched to a gene: 4. There are 15 residues in the CDR3. The CDR3 DNA is TGTGCCAGCAGCTTGGGAGGGACAGGCGCCTACGAGCAGTACTTC. Amino acids: CASSLGGTGAYEQYF.

This clonotype occurred many times. The V and J genes are TRBV6-1 and TRBJ1-5, with D uncertain. Germline CDR1 is MNHNS and CDR2 is SASEGT. The CDR3 sequence is 17 residues long. V gave up 0 bases and J gave up 1 base, with 13 bases separating them. For the CDR3, the DNA is TGTGCCAGCAGTGAAGCGATTGGAACGGGGAGCAATCAGCCCCAGCATTTT. The encoded protein is CASSEAIGTGSNQPQHF.

At least ten counts were recorded for this clonotype. DNA of the CDR3: TGTGCCAGCAGTTACAACATCGGCGGGTTTTACAATGAGCAGTTCTTC. Protein sequence: CASSYNIGGFYNEQFF. The chain recombines TRBV6-2 or TRBV6-3 with TRBJ2-1, with D maybe TRBD2 (5 bases). Germline loops: CDR1 MNHEY, CDR2 SVGEGT. V was clipped by 2 bases and J by 4 bases, with 15 bases between them. There are 16 residues in the CDR3.